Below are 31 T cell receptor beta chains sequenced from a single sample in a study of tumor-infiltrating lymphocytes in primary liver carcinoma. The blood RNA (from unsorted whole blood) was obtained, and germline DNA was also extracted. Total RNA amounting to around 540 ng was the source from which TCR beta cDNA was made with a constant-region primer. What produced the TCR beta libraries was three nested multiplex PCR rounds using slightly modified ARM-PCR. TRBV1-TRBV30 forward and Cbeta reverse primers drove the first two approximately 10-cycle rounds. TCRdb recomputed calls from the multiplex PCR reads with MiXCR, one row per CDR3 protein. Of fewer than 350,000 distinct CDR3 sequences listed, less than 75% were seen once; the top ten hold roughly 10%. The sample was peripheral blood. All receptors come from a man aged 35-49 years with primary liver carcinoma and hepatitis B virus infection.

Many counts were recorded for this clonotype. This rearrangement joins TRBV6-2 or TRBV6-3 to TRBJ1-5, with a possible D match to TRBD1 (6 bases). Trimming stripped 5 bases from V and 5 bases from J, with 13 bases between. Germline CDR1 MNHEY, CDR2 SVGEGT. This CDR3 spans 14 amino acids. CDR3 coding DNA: TGTGCCAGCAGTACCCGGGACACAGATCAGCCCCAGCATTTT. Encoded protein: CASSTRDTDQPQHF.

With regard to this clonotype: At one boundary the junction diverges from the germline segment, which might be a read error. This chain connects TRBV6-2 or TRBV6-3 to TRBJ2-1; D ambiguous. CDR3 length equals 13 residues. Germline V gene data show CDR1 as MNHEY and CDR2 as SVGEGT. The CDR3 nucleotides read TGTGCCATCAGTTACCAGTTGGGCAATGCGCAGTTCTTC. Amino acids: CAISYQLGNAQFF.

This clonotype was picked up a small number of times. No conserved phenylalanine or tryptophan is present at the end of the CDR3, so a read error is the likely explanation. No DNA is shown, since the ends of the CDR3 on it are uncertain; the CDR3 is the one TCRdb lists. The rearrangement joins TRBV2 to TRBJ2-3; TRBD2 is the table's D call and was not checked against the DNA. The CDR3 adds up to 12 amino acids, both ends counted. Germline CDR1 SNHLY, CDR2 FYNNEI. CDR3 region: CASSEYGPSLFC.

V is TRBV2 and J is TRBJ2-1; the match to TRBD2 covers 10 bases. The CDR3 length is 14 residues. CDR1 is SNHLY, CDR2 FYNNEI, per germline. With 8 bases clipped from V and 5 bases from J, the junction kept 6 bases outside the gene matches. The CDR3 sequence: CASEGLANNNEQFF. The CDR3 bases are TGTGCCAGCGAGGGACTAGCGAACAACAATGAGCAGTTCTTC.

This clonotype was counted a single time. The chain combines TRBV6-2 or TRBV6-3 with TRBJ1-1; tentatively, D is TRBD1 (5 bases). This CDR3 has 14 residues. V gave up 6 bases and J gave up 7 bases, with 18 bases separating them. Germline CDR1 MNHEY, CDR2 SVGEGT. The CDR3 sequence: CASRDLTESLEAFF. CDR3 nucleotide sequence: TGTGCCAGCAGGGACCTGACAGAGTCCCTTGAAGCTTTCTTT.

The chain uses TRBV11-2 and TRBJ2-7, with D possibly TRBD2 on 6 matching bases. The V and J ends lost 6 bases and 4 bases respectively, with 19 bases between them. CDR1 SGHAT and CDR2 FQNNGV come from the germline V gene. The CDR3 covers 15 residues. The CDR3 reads CASRPRDSWRYEQYF. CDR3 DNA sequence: TGTGCCAGCAGACCTAGGGACTCCTGGAGGTACGAGCAGTACTTC.

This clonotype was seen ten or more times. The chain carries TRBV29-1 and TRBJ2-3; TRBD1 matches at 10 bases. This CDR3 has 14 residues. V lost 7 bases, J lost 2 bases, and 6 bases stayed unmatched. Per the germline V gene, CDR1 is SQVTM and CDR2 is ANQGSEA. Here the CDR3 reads CSAQGQGYTDTQYF. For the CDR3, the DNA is TGCAGCGCTCAGGGACAGGGGTACACAGATACGCAGTATTTT.

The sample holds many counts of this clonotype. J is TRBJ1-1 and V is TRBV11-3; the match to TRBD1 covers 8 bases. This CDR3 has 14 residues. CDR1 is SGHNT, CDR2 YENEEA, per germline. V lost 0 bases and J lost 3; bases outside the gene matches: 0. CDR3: CASSLEGQDTEAFF. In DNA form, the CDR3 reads TGTGCCAGCAGCTTAGAGGGACAGGACACTGAAGCTTTCTTT.

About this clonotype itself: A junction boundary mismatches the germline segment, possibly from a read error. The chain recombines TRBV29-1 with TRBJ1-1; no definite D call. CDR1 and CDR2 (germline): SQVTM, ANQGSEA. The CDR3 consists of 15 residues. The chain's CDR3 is CNVALGWGMNIEAFF. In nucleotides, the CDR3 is TGCAACGTTGCCCTGGGATGGGGAATGAACATTGAAGCTTTCTTT.

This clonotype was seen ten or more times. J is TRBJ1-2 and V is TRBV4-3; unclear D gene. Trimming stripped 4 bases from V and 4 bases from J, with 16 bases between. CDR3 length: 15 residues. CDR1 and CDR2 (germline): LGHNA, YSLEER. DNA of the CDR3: TGCGCCAGCAGCCGCATAGGGCCATCCACCTATGGCTACACCTTC. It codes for CASSRIGPSTYGYTF.

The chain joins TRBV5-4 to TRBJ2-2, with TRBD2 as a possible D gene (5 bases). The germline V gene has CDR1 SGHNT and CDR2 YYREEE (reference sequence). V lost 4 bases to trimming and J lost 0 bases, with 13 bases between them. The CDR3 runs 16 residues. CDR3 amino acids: CASSSGQLANTGELFF. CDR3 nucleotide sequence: TGTGCCAGCAGCAGCGGTCAGCTCGCGAACACCGGGGAGCTGTTTTTT. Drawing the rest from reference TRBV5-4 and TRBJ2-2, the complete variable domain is ETGVTQSPTHLIKTRGQQVTLRCSSQSGHNTVSWYQQALGQGPQFIFQYYREEENGRGNFPPRFSGLQFPNYSSELNVNALELDDSALYLCASSSGQLANTGELFFGEGSRLTVL.

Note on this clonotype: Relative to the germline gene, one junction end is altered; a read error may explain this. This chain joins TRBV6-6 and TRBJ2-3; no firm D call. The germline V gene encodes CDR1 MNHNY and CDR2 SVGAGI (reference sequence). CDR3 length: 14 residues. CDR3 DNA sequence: TGTGCCAACAGTTACTCCGGGTCCACAGATATGCAGTATTTT. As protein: CANSYSGSTDMQYF.

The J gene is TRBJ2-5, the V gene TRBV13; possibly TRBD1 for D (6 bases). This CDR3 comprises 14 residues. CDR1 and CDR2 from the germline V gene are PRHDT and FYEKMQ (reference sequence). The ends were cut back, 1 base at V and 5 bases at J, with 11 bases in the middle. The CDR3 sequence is CASSLDRQGETQYF. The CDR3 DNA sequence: TGTGCCAGCAGCTTAGATCGGCAGGGGGAGACCCAGTACTTC.

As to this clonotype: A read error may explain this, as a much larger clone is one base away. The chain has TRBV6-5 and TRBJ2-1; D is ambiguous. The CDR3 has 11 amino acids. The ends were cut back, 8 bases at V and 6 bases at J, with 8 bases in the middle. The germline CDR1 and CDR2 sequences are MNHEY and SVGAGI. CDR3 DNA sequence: TGTGCCAGCCTTAGCTGCAATGAGCAGTTCTTC. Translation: CASLSCNEQFF.

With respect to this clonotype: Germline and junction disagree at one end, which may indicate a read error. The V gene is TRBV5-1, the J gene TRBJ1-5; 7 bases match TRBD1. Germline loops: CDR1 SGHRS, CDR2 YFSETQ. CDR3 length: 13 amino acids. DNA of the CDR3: TGCGCTAGCAGCTTGGAACGGGGACAGTCTCAGCATTTT. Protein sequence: CASSLERGQSQHF.

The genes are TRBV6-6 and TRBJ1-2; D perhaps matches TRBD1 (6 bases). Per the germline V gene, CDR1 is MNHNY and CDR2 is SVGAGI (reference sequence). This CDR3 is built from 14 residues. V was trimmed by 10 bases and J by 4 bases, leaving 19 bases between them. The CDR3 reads CAIRKTDSFYGYTF. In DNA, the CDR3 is TGTGCCATCAGAAAAACGGACAGCTTCTATGGCTACACCTTC.

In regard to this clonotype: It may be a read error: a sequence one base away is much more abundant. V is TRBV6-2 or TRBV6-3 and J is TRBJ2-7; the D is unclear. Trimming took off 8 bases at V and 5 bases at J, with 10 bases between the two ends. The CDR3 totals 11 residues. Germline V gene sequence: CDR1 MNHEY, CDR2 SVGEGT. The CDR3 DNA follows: TGTGCCAGCGCAAAGGTTCACGAGCAGTACTTC. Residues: CASAKVHEQYF.

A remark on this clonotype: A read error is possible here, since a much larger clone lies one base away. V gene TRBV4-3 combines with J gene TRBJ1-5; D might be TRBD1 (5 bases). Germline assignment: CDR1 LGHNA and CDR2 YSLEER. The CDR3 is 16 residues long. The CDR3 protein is CASNQDSQGWDQPQHF. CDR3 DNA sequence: TGCGCCAGCAACCAAGATAGCCAGGGATGGGATCAGCCCCAGCATTTT.

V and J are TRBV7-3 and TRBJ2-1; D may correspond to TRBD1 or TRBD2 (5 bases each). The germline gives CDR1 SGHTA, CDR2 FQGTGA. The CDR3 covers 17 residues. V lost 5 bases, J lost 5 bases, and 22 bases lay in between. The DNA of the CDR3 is TGTGCCAGCAGCCCCCAGGGACCGCCATGGGAAGACAATGAGCAGTTCTTC. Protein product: CASSPQGPPWEDNEQFF.

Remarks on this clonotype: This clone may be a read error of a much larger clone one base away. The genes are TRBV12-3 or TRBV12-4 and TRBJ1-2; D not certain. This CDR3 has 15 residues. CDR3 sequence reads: CASSLGVGNAAGYTF. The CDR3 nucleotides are TGTGCCAGCAGCTTAGGTGTGGGGAACGCGGCGGGCTACACCTTC.

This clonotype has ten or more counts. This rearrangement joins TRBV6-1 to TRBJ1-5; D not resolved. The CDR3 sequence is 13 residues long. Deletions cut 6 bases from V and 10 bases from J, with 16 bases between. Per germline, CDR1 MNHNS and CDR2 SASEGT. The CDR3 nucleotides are TGTGCCAGCAGGGACGTTTGGGCAGGCCCCCAGCATTTT. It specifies CASRDVWAGPQHF.

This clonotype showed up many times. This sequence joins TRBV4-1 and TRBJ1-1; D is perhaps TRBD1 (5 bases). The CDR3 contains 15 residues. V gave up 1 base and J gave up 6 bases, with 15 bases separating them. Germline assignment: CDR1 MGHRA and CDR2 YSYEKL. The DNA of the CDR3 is TGCGCCAGCAGCCAAGTGGGCAGGTTGGGGGCTGAAGCTTTCTTT. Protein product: CASSQVGRLGAEAFF.

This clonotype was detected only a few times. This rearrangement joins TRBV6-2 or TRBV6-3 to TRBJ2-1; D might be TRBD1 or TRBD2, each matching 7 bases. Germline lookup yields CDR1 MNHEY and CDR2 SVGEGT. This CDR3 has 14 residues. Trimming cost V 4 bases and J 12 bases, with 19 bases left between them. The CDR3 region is CASSLYRGRQGQFF. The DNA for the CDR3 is TGTGCCAGCAGTTTATATCGCGGGAGACAGGGGCAGTTCTTC.

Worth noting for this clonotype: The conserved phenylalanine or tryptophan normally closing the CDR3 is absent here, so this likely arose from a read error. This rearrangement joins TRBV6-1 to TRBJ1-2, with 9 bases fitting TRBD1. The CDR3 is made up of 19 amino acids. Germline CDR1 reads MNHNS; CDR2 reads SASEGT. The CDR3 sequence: CASTLYFTGQGQTNYGYTS. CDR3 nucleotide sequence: TGTGCCAGCACCTTATACTTTACTGGACAGGGGCAGACTAACTATGGTTACACCTCC.

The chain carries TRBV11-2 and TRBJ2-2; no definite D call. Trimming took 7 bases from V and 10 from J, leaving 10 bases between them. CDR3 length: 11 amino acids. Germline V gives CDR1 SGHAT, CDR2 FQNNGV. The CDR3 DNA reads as TGTGCCAGCACGTCTCCCGTGGAGCTGTTTTTT. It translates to CASTSPVELFF.

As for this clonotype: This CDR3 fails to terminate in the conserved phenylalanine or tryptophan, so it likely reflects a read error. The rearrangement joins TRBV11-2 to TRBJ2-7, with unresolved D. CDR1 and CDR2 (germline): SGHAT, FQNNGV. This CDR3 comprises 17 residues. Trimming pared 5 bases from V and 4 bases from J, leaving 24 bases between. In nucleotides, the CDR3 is TGTGCCAGCAGCCCGATAGACGACTCACGCAAAAGATACGAGCAGTACCTC. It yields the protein CASSPIDDSRKRYEQYL.

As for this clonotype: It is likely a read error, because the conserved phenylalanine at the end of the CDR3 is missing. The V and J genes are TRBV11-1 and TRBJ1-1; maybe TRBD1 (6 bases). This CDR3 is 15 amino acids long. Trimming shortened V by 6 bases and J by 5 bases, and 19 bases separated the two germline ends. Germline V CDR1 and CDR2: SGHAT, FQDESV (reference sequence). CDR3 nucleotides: TGTGCCAGCAGTTTCGGACAGACCTTGGGAACTGAAGCTTTCGTT. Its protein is CASSFGQTLGTEAFV.

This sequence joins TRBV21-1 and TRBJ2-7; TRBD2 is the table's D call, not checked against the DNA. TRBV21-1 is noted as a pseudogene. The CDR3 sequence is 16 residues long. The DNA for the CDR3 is TGTGCCAGCAGCAGGACTAGCGGGAGTAACGTTTACGAGCAGTACTTC. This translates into CASSRTSGSNVYEQYF.

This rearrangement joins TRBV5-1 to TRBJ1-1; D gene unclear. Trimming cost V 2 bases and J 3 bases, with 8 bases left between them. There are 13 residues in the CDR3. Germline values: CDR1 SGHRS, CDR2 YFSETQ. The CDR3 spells CASSFRRDTEAFF. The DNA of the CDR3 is TGCGCCAGCAGCTTCAGGAGGGACACTGAAGCTTTCTTT. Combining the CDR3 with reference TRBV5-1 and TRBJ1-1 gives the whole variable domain KAGVTQTPRYLIKTRGQQVTLSCSPISGHRSVSWYQQTPGQGLQFLFEYFSETQRNKGNFPGRFSGRQFSNSRSEMNVSTLELGDSALYLCASSFRRDTEAFFGQGTRLTVV.

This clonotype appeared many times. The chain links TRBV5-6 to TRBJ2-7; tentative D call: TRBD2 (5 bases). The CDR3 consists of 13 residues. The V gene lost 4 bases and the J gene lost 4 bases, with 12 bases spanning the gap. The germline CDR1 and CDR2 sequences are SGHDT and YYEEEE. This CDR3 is CASSPSGTYEQYF. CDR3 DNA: TGTGCCAGCAGCCCCAGCGGAACATACGAGCAGTACTTC. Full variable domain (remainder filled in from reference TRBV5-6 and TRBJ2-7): DAGVTQSPTHLIKTRGQQVTLRCSPKSGHDTVSWYQQALGQGPQFIFQYYEEEERQRGNFPDRFSGHQFPNYSSELNVNALLLGDSALYLCASSPSGTYEQYFGPGTRLTVT.

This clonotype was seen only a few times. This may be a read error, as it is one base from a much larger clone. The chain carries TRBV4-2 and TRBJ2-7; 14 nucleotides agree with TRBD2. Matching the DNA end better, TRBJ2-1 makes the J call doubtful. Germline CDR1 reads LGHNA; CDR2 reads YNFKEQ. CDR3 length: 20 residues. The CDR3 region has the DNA TGTGCCAGCAGCCAAGAGAACCCGGGACTAGCGGGAGTGTCTTCCTACGAGCAGTTCTTC. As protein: CASSQENPGLAGVSSYEQFF.